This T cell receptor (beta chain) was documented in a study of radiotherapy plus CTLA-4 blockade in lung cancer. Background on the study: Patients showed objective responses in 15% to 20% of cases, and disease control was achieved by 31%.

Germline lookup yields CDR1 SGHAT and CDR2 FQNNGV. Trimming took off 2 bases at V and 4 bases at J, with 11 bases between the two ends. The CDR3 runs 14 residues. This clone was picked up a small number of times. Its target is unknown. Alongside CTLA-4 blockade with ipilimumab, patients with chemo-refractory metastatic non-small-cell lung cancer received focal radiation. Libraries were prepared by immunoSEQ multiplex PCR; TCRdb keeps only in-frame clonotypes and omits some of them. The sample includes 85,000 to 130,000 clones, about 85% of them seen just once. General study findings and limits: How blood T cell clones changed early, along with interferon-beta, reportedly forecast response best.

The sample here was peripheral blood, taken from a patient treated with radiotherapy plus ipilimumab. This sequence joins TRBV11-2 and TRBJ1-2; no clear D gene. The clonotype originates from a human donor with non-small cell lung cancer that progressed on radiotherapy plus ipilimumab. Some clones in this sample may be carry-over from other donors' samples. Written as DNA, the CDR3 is TGTGCCAGCAGCTTACTAGCCAGACCCTATGGCTACACCTTC. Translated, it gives CASSLLARPYGYTF.